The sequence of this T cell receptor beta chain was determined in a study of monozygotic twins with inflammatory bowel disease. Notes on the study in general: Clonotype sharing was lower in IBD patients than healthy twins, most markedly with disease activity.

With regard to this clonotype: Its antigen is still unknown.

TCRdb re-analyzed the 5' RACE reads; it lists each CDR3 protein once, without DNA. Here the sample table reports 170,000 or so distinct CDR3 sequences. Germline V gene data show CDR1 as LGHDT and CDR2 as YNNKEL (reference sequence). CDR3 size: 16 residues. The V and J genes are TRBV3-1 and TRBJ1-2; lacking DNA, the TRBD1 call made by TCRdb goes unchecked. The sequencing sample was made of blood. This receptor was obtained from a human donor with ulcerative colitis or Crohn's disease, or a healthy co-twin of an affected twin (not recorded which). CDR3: CASSQVDQGVFYGYTF.